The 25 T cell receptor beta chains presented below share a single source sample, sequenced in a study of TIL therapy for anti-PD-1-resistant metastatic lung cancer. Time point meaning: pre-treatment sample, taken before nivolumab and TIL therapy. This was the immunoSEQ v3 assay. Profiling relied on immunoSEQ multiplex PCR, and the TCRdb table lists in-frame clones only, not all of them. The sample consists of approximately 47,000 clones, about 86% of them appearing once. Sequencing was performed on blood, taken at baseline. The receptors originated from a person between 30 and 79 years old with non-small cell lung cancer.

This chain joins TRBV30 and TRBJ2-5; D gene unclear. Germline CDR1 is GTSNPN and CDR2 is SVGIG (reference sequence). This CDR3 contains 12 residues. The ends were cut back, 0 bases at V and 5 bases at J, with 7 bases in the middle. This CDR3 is CAWSVMGETQYF. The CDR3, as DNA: TGTGCCTGGAGTGTAATGGGGGAGACCCAGTACTTC. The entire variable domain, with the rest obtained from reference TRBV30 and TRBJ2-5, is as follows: SQTIHQWPATLVQPVGSPLSLECTVEGTSNPNLYWYRQAAGRGLQLLFYSVGIGQISSEVPQNLSASRPQDRQFILSSKKLLLSDSGFYLCAWSVMGETQYFGPGTRLLVL.

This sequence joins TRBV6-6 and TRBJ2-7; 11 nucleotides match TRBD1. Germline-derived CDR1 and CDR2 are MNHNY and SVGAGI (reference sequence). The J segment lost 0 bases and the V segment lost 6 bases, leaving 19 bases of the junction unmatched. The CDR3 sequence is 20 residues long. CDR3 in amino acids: CASSFTTNRDRGSSSYEQYF. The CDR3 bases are TGTGCCAGCAGCTTTACGACCAACAGGGACAGGGGGAGCAGCTCCTACGAGCAGTACTTC.

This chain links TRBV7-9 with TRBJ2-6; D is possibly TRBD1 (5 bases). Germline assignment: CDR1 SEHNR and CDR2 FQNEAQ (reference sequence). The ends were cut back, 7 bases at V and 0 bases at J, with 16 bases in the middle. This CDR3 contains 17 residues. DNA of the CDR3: TGTGCCAGCACCTCCGAAAGCAGGGCCTCTGGGGCCAACGTCCTGACTTTC. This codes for CASTSESRASGANVLTF.

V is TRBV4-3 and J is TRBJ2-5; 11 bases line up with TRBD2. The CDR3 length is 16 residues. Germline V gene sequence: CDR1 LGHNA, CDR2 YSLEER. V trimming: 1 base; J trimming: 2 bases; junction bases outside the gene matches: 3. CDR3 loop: CASSQGSGGGQETQYF. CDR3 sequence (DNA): TGCGCCAGCAGCCAAGGTAGCGGGGGGGGTCAAGAGACCCAGTACTTC.

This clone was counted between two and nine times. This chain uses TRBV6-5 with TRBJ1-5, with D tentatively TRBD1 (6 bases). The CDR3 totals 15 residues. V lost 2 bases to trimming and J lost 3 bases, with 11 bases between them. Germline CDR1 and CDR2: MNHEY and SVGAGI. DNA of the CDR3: TGTGCCAGCAGTTACGACGGGGGGCTCAATCAGCCCCAGCATTTT. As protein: CASSYDGGLNQPQHF.

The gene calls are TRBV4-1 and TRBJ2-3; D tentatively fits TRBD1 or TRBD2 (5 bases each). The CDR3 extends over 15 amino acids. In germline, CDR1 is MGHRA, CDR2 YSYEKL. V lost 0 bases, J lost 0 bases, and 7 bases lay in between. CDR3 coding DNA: TGCGCCAGCAGCCAAGAGGGGGTAAGCACAGATACGCAGTATTTT. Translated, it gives CASSQEGVSTDTQYF.

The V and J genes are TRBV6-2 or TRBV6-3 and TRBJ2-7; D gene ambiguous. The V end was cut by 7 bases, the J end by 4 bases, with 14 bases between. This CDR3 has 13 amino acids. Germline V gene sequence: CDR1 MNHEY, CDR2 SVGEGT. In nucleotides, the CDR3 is TGTGCCAGCACCCCCCGTGCGCGGTACGAGCAGTACTTC. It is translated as CASTPRARYEQYF.

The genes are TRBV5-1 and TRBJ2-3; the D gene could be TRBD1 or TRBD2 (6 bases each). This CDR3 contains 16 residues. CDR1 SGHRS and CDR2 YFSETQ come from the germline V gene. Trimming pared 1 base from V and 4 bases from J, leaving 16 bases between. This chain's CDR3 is CASSLLEGGGADTQYF. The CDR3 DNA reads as TGCGCCAGCAGCTTGTTGGAGGGGGGAGGCGCAGATACGCAGTATTTT.

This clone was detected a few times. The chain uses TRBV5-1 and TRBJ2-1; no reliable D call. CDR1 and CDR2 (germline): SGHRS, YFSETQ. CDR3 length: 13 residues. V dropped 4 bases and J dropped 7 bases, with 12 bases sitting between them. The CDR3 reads CASSRRWGNEQFF. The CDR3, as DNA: TGCGCCAGCAGCCGTAGGTGGGGTAATGAGCAGTTCTTC.

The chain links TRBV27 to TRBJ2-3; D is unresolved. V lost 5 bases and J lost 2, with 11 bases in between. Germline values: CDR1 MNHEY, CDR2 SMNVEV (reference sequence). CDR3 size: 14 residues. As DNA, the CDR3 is TGTGCCAGCAGTCCCAAGGTTTCCACAGATACGCAGTATTTT. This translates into CASSPKVSTDTQYF.

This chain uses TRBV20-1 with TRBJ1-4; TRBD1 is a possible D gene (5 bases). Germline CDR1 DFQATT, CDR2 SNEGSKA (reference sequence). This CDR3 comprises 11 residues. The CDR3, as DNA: TGCTCGACCAGGGAGAATGAAAAACTGTTTTTT. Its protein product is CSTRENEKLFF.

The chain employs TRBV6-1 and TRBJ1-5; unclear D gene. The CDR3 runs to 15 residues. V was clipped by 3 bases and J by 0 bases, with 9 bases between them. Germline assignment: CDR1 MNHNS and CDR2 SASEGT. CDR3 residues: CASSETYYSNQPQHF. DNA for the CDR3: TGTGCCAGCAGTGAGACATATTATAGCAATCAGCCCCAGCATTTT.

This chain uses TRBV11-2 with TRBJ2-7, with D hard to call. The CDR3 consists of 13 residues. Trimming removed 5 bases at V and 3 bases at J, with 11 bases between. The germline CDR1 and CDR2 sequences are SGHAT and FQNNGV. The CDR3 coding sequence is TGTGCCAGCAGCGTACCCCTAGTCTACGAGCAGTACTTC. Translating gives CASSVPLVYEQYF. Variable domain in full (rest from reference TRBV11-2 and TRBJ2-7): EAGVAQSPRYKIIEKRQSVAFWCNPISGHATLYWYQQILGQGPKLLIQFQNNGVVDDSQLPKDRFSAERLKGVDSTLKIQPAKLEDSAVYLCASSVPLVYEQYFGPGTRLTVT.

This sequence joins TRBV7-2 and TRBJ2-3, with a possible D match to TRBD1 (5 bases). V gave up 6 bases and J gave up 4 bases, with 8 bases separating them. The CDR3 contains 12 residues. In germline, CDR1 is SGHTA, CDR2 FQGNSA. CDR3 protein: CASRARADTQYF. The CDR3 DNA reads TGTGCCAGCAGGGCCAGGGCAGATACGCAGTATTTT.

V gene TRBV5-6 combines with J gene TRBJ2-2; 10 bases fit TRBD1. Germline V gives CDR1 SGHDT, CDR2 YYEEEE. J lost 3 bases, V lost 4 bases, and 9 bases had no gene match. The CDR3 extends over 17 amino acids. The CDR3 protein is CASSPAGTGAYTGELFF. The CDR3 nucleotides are TGTGCCAGCAGCCCAGCCGGGACAGGGGCCTACACCGGGGAGCTGTTTTTT.

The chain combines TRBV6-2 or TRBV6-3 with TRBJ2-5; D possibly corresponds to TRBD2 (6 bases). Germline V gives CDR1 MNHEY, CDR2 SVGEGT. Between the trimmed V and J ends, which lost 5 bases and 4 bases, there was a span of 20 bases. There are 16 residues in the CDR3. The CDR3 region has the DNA TGTGCCAGCAGTCCCTTCGCCGGGGGTTGGCGAGAGACCCAGTACTTC. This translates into CASSPFAGGWRETQYF.

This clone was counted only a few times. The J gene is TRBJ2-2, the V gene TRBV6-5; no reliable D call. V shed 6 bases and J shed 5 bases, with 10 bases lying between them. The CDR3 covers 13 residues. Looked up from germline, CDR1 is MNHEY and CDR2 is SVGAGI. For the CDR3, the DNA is TGTGCCAGCAGCTCCTCTAAAACCGGGGAGCTGTTTTTT. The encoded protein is CASSSSKTGELFF.

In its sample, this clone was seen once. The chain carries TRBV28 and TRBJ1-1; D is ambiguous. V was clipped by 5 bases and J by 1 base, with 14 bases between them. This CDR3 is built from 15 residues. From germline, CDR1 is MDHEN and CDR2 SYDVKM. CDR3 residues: CASSPRRKGNTEAFF. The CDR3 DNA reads TGTGCCAGCAGTCCCCGTCGTAAGGGGAACACTGAAGCTTTCTTT. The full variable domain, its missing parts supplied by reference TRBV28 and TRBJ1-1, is DVKVTQSSRYLVKRTGEKVFLECVQDMDHENMFWYRQDPGLGLRLIYFSYDVKMKEKGDIPEGYSVSREKKERFSLILESASTNQTSMYLCASSPRRKGNTEAFFGQGTRLTVV.

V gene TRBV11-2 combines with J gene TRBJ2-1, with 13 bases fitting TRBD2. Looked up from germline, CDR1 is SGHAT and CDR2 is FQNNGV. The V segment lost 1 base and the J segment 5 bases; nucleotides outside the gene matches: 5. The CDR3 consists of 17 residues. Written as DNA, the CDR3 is TGTGCCAGCAGCTTAGGCGGGACTAGCGGGACCCACAATGAGCAGTTCTTC. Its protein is CASSLGGTSGTHNEQFF.

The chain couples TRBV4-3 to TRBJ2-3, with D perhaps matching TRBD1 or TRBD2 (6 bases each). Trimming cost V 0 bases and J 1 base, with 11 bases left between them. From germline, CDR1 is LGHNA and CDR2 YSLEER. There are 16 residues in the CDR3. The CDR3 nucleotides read TGCGCCAGCAGCCAAGAAGGAGGGGGTCGCACAGATACGCAGTATTTT. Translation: CASSQEGGGRTDTQYF.

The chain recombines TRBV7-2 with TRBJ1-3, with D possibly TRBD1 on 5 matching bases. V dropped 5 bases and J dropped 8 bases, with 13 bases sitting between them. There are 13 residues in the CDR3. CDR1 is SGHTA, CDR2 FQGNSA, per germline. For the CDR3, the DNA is TGTGCCAGCAGCCCACCGGGACTCCACACCATATATTTT. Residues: CASSPPGLHTIYF.

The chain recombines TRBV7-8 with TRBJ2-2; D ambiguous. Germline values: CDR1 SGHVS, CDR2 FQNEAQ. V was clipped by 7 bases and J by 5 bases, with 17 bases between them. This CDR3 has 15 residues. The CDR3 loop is CASTPVAVGTGELFF. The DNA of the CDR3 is TGTGCCAGCACCCCGGTTGCGGTCGGAACCGGGGAGCTGTTTTTT.

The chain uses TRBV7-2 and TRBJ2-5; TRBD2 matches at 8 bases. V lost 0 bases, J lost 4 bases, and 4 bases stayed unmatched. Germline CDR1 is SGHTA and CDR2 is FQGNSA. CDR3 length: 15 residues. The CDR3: CASSLASGGGETQYF. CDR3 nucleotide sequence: TGTGCCAGCAGCTTAGCGAGCGGGGGAGGAGAGACCCAGTACTTC. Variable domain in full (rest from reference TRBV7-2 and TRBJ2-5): GAGVSQSPSNKVTEKGKDVELRCDPISGHTALYWYRQSLGQGLEFLIYFQGNSAPDKSGLPSDRFSAERTGGSVSTLTIQRTQQEDSAVYLCASSLASGGGETQYFGPGTRLLVL.

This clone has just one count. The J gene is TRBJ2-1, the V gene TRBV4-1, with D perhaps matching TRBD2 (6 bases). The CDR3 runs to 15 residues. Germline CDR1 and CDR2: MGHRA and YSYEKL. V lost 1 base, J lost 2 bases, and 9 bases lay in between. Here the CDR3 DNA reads TGCGCCAGCAGCCAAGGGGGGACTCCCTACAATGAGCAGTTCTTC. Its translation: CASSQGGTPYNEQFF.

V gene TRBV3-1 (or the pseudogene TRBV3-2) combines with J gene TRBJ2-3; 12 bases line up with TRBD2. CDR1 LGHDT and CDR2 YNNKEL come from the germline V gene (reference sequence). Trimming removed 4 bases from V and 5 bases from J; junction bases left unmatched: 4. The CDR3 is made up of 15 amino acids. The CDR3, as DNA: TGTGCCAGCAGCCTACTAGCGGGGGGCGGAGATACGCAGTATTTT. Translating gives CASSLLAGGGDTQYF.